Listed below are T cell receptor beta chains from one sample, sequenced in a study of blood T cell repertoires in COVID-19. TCRdb's copy holds only in-frame clones and misses some; the assay was immunoSEQ multiplex PCR. Among fewer than 350,000 clones, around nine tenths were seen once, and the ten largest hold approximately 10%. Sequencing was performed on peripheral blood. These receptors were taken from a man aged 40-49 years with active or convalescent COVID-19. CDR3s include the opening cysteine and the closing phenylalanine or tryptophan. Fields, in order: D gene, clone size, V gene, J gene, CDR3 DNA, CDR3 protein. The D gene is left open where the match is weak. Expanded clones are given a class, and other clones once, few, many or no size at all.

>.|.|TRBV27|TRBJ1-1
TGTGCCAGCAGTCTCCGTGTAGGGGCCACTGAAGCTTTCTTT
CASSLRVGATEAFF
>TRBD2|.|TRBV9|TRBJ2-1
TGTGCCAGCAGGCCTAGCGGGCATGTTCACAATGAGCAGTTCTTC
CASRPSGHVHNEQFF
>.|.|TRBV4-1|TRBJ2-7
TGCGCCAGCAGCCAAATGGACAGTCCGTCCTACGAGCAGTACTTC
CASSQMDSPSYEQYF
>.|once|TRBV6-4|TRBJ2-3
TGTGCCAGCAGTGACAGCACCACAGATACGCAGTATTTT
CASSDSTTDTQYF
>.|.|TRBV9|TRBJ2-7
TGTGCCAGCAGCTCTTGGGCCTACAGCAGCTACGAGCAGTACTTC
CASSSWAYSSYEQYF
>.|.|TRBV9|TRBJ2-2
TGTGCCAGCAGTGAAGGGGGTTGGACCGGGGAGCTGTTTTTT
CASSEGGWTGELFF
>.|.|TRBV7-2|TRBJ1-6
TGTGCCAGCAGCTTAAAGGCCGGTAGCGGGGGGCCAAATTCACCCCTCCACTTT
CASSLKAGSGGPNSPLHF
>TRBD2|.|TRBV5-4|TRBJ2-1
TGTGCCAGCAGCAGCCCTAGCGGGAGCTACAATGAGCAGTTCTTC
CASSSPSGSYNEQFF
>.|.|TRBV29-1|TRBJ2-1
TGCAGCGCAGACTCGATTAGGGGCGTAAGGAATGAGCAGTTCTTC
CSADSIRGVRNEQFF
>.|.|TRBV28|TRBJ1-1
TGTGCCAGCACTGGAACTGGGGGCTCGAGGCGAGCTTTCTTT
CASTGTGGSRRAFF
>.|.|TRBV12-3/TRBV12-4|TRBJ2-7
TGTGCCAGCAGTTTTGGGGCCCGATACGAGCAGTACTTC
CASSFGARYEQYF
>TRBD2|.|TRBV19|TRBJ2-1
TGTGCCAGTAGTCGGGCGGGACTAGCGGGGAGATCCCTGGATGAGCAGTTCTTC
CASSRAGLAGRSLDEQFF
>.|.|TRBV11-3|TRBJ2-1
TGTGCACCGAGCTCCTACAATGAGCAGTTCTTC
CAPSSYNEQFF
>.|once|TRBV6-6|TRBJ1-1
TGTGCCAGCAGTGGTGGGGTCAGGGGCCTCACTGAAGCTTTCTTT
CASSGGVRGLTEAFF
>TRBD1|.|TRBV14|TRBJ2-7
TGTGCCAGCAGCGCGACAGGGGAGTCCTACGAGCAGTACTTC
CASSATGESYEQYF
>TRBD1|few|TRBV11-2|TRBJ2-7
TGTGCCAGCAGCTCGGGGACAGGGGACTACGAGCAGTACTTC
CASSSGTGDYEQYF
>.|few|TRBV3-1/TRBV3-2|TRBJ1-1
TGTGCCAGCGTAGGGGGGGCGAACACTGAAGCTTTCTTT
CASVGGANTEAFF
>TRBD1|.|TRBV4-1|TRBJ1-2
TGCGCCAGCAGCCAAGTTCAGGGGGAGTATGGCTACACCTTC
CASSQVQGEYGYTF
>.|.|TRBV13|TRBJ2-1
TGTGCCAGCAGCTTGAAGCCTGGTGAGCAGTTCTTC
CASSLKPGEQFF
>.|.|TRBV19|TRBJ1-1
TGTGCCAGTAGTATCCTACTCGGGATGAACACTGAAGCTTTCTTT
CASSILLGMNTEAFF
>.|.|TRBV3-1/TRBV3-2|TRBJ2-1
TGTGCCAGCAGCCAGCTGGCGGGGACTTACAATGAGCAGTTCTTC
CASSQLAGTYNEQFF
>.|.|TRBV28|TRBJ1-6
TGTGCCAGCAGCCGGGACTATCATTCACCCCTCCACTTT
CASSRDYHSPLHF
>.|few|TRBV2|TRBJ1-5
TGTGCCAGCAACTGGGGCGATTATCAGCCCCAGCATTTT
CASNWGDYQPQHF
>TRBD1|.|TRBV9|TRBJ2-2
TGTGCCGGAGGACAGGACGCGAACACCGGGGAGCTGTTTTTT
CAGGQDANTGELFF
>.|.|TRBV4-1|TRBJ1-2
TGCGCCAGCAGCCAGAGCACAGAGAGTGGCTACACCTTC
CASSQSTESGYTF
>TRBD2|.|TRBV4-1|TRBJ2-7
TGCGCCAGCAGCCAAGAGAATAGCGGGAATACCTACGAGCAGTACTTC
CASSQENSGNTYEQYF
>TRBD2|.|TRBV13|TRBJ2-3
TGTGCCAGCAGCTTAGGGGTAGCGGGGGGGCCGAGAGATACGCAGTATTTT
CASSLGVAGGPRDTQYF
>TRBD1|few|TRBV30|TRBJ2-7
TGTGCCTGGGACAGGGGGAGCCGCGAGCAGTACTTC
CAWDRGSREQYF
>.|.|TRBV24-1|TRBJ1-1
TGTGCCACCAGTGGTCCCGGGGTGGGGACTGAAGCTTTCTTT
CATSGPGVGTEAFF
>.|.|TRBV7-2|TRBJ1-5
TGTGCCAGCAGCTCGATGGGGCGGATCAATCAGCCCCAGCATTTT
CASSSMGRINQPQHF
>.|.|TRBV6-1|TRBJ1-5
TGTGCCAGCAGTGAATGGGCCAGGGGCAATCAGCCCCAGCATTTT
CASSEWARGNQPQHF
>TRBD1|.|TRBV7-7|TRBJ1-2
TGTGCCAGCAGCCCAAACCGGGACAGGGGAGCCTATGGCTACACCTTC
CASSPNRDRGAYGYTF
>TRBD2|once|TRBV4-1|TRBJ2-1
TGCGCCAGCGGGAGTGAACTAGCGGGAGCAACGAATGAGCAGTTCTTC
CASGSELAGATNEQFF
>.|once|TRBV24-1|TRBJ2-4
TGTGCCACCAGTGATGGGGGCGGGGGAGGCAAAAACATTCAGTACTTC
CATSDGGGGGKNIQYF
>TRBD2|.|TRBV6-1|TRBJ2-2
TGTGCCAGCAGTGATATAAGCGGGAGAAACACCGGGGAGCTGTTTTTT
CASSDISGRNTGELFF
>TRBD1|.|TRBV5-5|TRBJ2-7
TGTGCCAGCAGCTCGCCGGGACAGGGCCACGAGCAGTACTTC
CASSSPGQGHEQYF
>TRBD1|.|TRBV9|TRBJ1-4
TGTGCCAGCAGCACCCTCGACAGGGGCGATGAAAAACTGTTTTTT
CASSTLDRGDEKLFF
>.|.|TRBV19|TRBJ1-6
TGTGCCAGTAGTATCGAGCCGGGAACGGGACCCCTCCACTTT
CASSIEPGTGPLHF
>.|.|TRBV7-9|TRBJ2-5
TGTGCCAGCAGCTTGAACTCGGGGGATGGGGAGACCCAGTACTTC
CASSLNSGDGETQYF
>.|.|TRBV28|TRBJ2-7
TGTGCCAGCAGCCTGGTAAGTTCCAGCTCCTACGAGCAGTACTTC
CASSLVSSSSYEQYF